Following are 30 T cell receptor beta chains from one sample sequenced in a study of CD8+CD57+ T cells in acquired aplastic anemia. The template used for profiling TCR beta VDJ and CDR3 was genomic DNA. TCRdb recomputed calls from the reads with MiXCR, one row per CDR3 protein. The data show around 190,000 distinct CDR3 sequences, approximately 57% seen once. The sequenced sample was sorted CD4+, CD8+, or CD8+CD57+ T cells (not recorded which) from PBMCs. These TCRs come from a human donor in good health.

The CDR3, as DNA: TGTGCCAGCAACCTCAGCGGGAGCTCCTACAATGAGCAGTTCTTC. Protein sequence: CASNLSGSSYNEQFF. The rearrangement joins TRBV5-5 to TRBJ2-1; 8 bases match TRBD2. There are 15 residues in the CDR3. Trimming took 6 bases from V and 0 from J; bases not matched to a gene: 5. Germline values: CDR1 SGHKS, CDR2 YYEKEE (reference sequence).

The chain employs TRBV10-3 and TRBJ2-5, with TRBD1 as a possible D gene (5 bases). Germline V CDR1 and CDR2: ENHRY, SYGVKD. CDR3 length: 12 amino acids. V dropped 5 bases and J dropped 1 base, with 5 bases sitting between them. CDR3 residues: CAISRGQETQYF. The CDR3 DNA follows: TGTGCCATCAGTAGGGGCCAAGAGACCCAGTACTTC.

This clonotype was seen ten or more times. The chain combines TRBV3-1 with TRBJ2-3, with 8 bases fitting TRBD1. CDR3 size: 16 residues. Germline V CDR1 and CDR2: LGHDT, YNNKEL (reference sequence). V lost 0 bases, J lost 5 bases, and 7 bases stayed unmatched. Here the CDR3 reads CASSQDFRGRGDTQYF. CDR3 DNA sequence: TGTGCCAGCAGCCAAGACTTCAGGGGGCGAGGAGATACGCAGTATTTT.

The sample holds one count of this clonotype. The chain carries TRBV20-1 and TRBJ1-2; D is perhaps TRBD1 (5 bases). Trimming cost V 6 bases and J 2 bases, with 13 bases left between them. This CDR3 has 13 amino acids. CDR1 and CDR2 from the germline V gene are DFQATT and SNEGSKA (reference sequence). The DNA for the CDR3 is TGCAGTGCCGTGGGGCAGCGAAACTATGGCTACACCTTC. It codes for CSAVGQRNYGYTF.

This clonotype appeared many times. The chain carries TRBV5-8 and TRBJ2-2, with no clear D. V was shortened by 4 bases and J by 4 bases, with 11 bases between the two germline ends. The CDR3 has 14 residues. Germline assignment: CDR1 SGHTS and CDR2 YDEGEE. As DNA, the CDR3 is TGTGCCAGCAGCGTATTGGGTAGCACCGGGGAGCTGTTTTTT. Translating it yields CASSVLGSTGELFF.

The table lists this clonotype with many counts. In DNA, the CDR3 is TGTGCCAGCAGACTCTATAGCGGGAGGACCCCCTACGAGCAGTACTTC. Translating gives CASRLYSGRTPYEQYF. The chain recombines TRBV28 with TRBJ2-7; 10 bases are shared with TRBD2. The V gene end was trimmed by 6 bases and the J gene end by 2 bases; junction bases not matched to a gene: 10. This CDR3 has 16 amino acids. Per the germline V gene, CDR1 is MDHEN and CDR2 is SYDVKM.

The V and J genes are TRBV20-1 and TRBJ2-5; 10 bases match TRBD2. Per germline, CDR1 DFQATT and CDR2 SNEGSKA (reference sequence). The CDR3 has 12 amino acids. Trimming at V came to 4 bases and at J to 5 bases, leaving 1 base not matched to a gene. As DNA, the CDR3 is TGCAGTGCTATTAGCGGGAGGGAGACCCAGTACTTC. It translates to CSAISGRETQYF.

Details on this clonotype: A much larger clone sits a single nucleotide away, making a read error possible. The rearrangement uses TRBV30 and TRBJ2-7, with D hard to call. The CDR3 contains 16 residues. Trimming cost V 4 bases and J 5 bases, with 24 bases left between them. Germline V gene lookup returns CDR1 GTSNPN and CDR2 SVGIG (reference sequence). The CDR3, as DNA: TGTGCCTGGACCGCCCTTCCCGCCCCCCAGGCAGACGAGCAGTACTTC. Translating it yields CAWTALPAPQADEQYF. Filled out from reference TRBV30 and TRBJ2-7, the complete variable domain reads SQTIHQWPATLVQPVGSPLSLECTVEGTSNPNLYWYRQAAGRGLQLLFYSVGIGQISSEVPQNLSASRPQDRQFILSSKKLLLSDSGFYLCAWTALPAPQADEQYFGPGTRLTVT.

This chain connects TRBV7-7 to TRBJ1-5; tentative D call: TRBD1 (5 bases). The V gene's germline CDR1 is SSHAT and CDR2 FNYEAQ (reference sequence). The CDR3 runs to 17 residues. Trimming cost V 1 base and J 0 bases, with 13 bases left between them. As DNA, the CDR3 is TGTGCCAGCAGCTTAGTCCGGGGGGGGGATAGCAATCAGCCCCAGCATTTT. Its protein is CASSLVRGGDSNQPQHF.

The CDR3 sequence: CSAIRQGVDSPLHF. CDR3 nucleotide sequence: TGCAGTGCTATTAGACAGGGAGTAGATTCACCCCTCCACTTT. This sequence joins TRBV20-1 and TRBJ1-6; 7 positions agree with TRBD1. Trimming removed 4 bases from V and 8 bases from J; junction bases left unmatched: 8. CDR3 length equals 14 residues. Per the germline V gene, CDR1 is DFQATT and CDR2 is SNEGSKA (reference sequence).

This clonotype was seen ten or more times. The chain is built from TRBV9 and TRBJ1-5; D remains ambiguous. V gave up 0 bases and J gave up 0 bases, with 1 base separating them. There are 13 residues in the CDR3. Germline CDR1 SGDLS, CDR2 YYNGEE. The DNA for the CDR3 is TGTGCCAGCAGCGTAGGTAGCAATCAGCCCCAGCATTTT. Protein sequence: CASSVGSNQPQHF.

J is TRBJ2-1 and V is TRBV19, with D uncertain. V was cut by 0 bases and J by 9 bases, with 6 bases left in between. This CDR3 region has 12 residues. From germline, CDR1 is LNHDA and CDR2 SQIVND (reference sequence). CDR3 region: CASSIDWGEQFF. CDR3 nucleotides: TGTGCCAGTAGTATAGACTGGGGTGAGCAGTTCTTC.

V gene TRBV20-1 combines with J gene TRBJ1-5; 7 bases line up with TRBD1. Losses at the gene ends were 6 bases for V and 8 bases for J; bases not matched to a gene: 7. This CDR3 is 12 amino acids long. The germline V gene encodes CDR1 DFQATT and CDR2 SNEGSKA (reference sequence). The CDR3 nucleotides read TGCAGTGCCCGGACAGGAGAAGAGCCCCAGCATTTT. It encodes CSARTGEEPQHF.

This clonotype was counted once. The chain is built from TRBV7-9 and TRBJ1-6; unclear D gene. Germline CDR1 is SEHNR and CDR2 is FQNEAQ (reference sequence). V lost 2 bases and J 7 bases, leaving 15 bases between the germline ends. This CDR3 comprises 16 residues. In nucleotides, the CDR3 is TGTGCCAGCAGCTTAAGTGGGCACAGAGAGAATTCACCCCTCCACTTT. Its translation is CASSLSGHRENSPLHF.

The chain carries TRBV7-2 and TRBJ1-2; 7 bases align to TRBD1. With V trimmed by 4 bases and J by 5 bases, 7 bases remained unmatched. Germline V lookup: CDR1 SGHTA, CDR2 FQGNSA. The CDR3 length is 14 residues. This chain's CDR3 is CASSSGQALYGYTF. The CDR3 region has the DNA TGTGCCAGCAGCTCAGGACAGGCTCTATATGGCTACACCTTC.

V is TRBV12-3 or TRBV12-4 and J is TRBJ2-5; D unresolved. CDR3 length: 13 residues. V dropped 6 bases and J dropped 3 bases, with 11 bases sitting between them. CDR3 loop: CASSLLVEETQYF. In DNA form, the CDR3 reads TGTGCCAGCAGCCTCCTAGTGGAAGAGACCCAGTACTTC.

This rearrangement joins TRBV2 to TRBJ2-7; the D gene is possibly TRBD1 (5 bases). This CDR3 comprises 11 residues. From germline, CDR1 is SNHLY and CDR2 FYNNEI. V shed 4 bases and J shed 7 bases, with 8 bases lying between them. The CDR3 protein is CASSGSGEQYF. The DNA of the CDR3 is TGTGCCAGCAGTGGCTCAGGGGAGCAGTACTTC.

The gene calls are TRBV7-2 and TRBJ1-6, with D unresolved. V lost 2 bases to trimming and J lost 9 bases, with 5 bases between them. Germline V CDR1 and CDR2: SGHTA, FQGNSA. The CDR3 contains 12 residues. The CDR3 DNA reads TGTGCCAGCAGCTTAATGGGTTCACCCCTCCACTTT. Protein: CASSLMGSPLHF.

This clonotype was counted ten times or more. The chain has TRBV14 and TRBJ2-2, with 8 bases matching TRBD2. The germline V gene encodes CDR1 SGHDN and CDR2 FVKESK. With V trimmed by 2 bases and J by 7 bases, 9 bases remained unmatched. The CDR3 is made up of 16 amino acids. The CDR3 spells CASSQPPGRAVGELFF. The CDR3, as DNA: TGTGCCAGCAGCCAACCCCCCGGGAGGGCCGTCGGGGAGCTGTTTTTT.

CDR3 nucleotides: TGTGCCAGCAGCTTTCCGTCGGATACGCAGTATTTT. Translation gives CASSFPSDTQYF. This chain uses TRBV7-6 with TRBJ2-3; D is unresolved. CDR3 length: 12 residues. V lost 3 bases and J 6 bases, leaving 7 bases between the germline ends. Per germline, CDR1 SGHVS and CDR2 FNYEAQ.

This sequence joins TRBV7-8 and TRBJ1-2; D is undetermined. The ends were cut back, 2 bases at V and 4 bases at J, with 11 bases in the middle. This CDR3 is 14 amino acids long. Germline CDR1 and CDR2: SGHVS and FQNEAQ. In nucleotides, the CDR3 is TGTGCCAGCAGCTTATTGGTTCAGAGCTATGGCTACACCTTC. Translating gives CASSLLVQSYGYTF. Variable domain in full (rest from reference TRBV7-8 and TRBJ1-2): GAGVSQSPRYKVAKRGQDVALRCDPISGHVSLFWYQQALGQGPEFLTYFQNEAQLDKSGLPSDRFFAERPEGSVSTLKIQRTQQEDSAVYLCASSLLVQSYGYTFGSGTRLTVV.

This chain connects TRBV10-3 to TRBJ2-7, with a possible D match to TRBD1 (5 bases). Germline-derived CDR1 and CDR2 are ENHRY and SYGVKD. Trimming cost V 3 bases and J 6 bases, with 12 bases left between them. The length of the CDR3 is 13 residues. The CDR3 is CAISEGARCEQYF. The CDR3 DNA reads TGTGCCATCAGTGAAGGGGCTCGTTGCGAGCAGTACTTC.

The chain links TRBV7-8 to TRBJ2-5; 8 bases agree with TRBD1. This CDR3 region has 17 residues. J gave up 5 bases and V 0 bases, and 11 bases lay outside the gene matches. Germline V lookup: CDR1 SGHVS, CDR2 FQNEAQ. CDR3 amino acids: CASSLATWTGSVETQYF. As DNA, the CDR3 is TGTGCCAGCAGCTTAGCTACCTGGACAGGGTCTGTCGAGACCCAGTACTTC.

The sample holds many counts of this clonotype. The chain combines TRBV7-9 with TRBJ2-7; TRBD1 matches 10 bases. Germline CDR1 and CDR2: SEHNR and FQNEAQ (reference sequence). V lost 0 bases and J lost 2; bases outside the gene matches: 1. CDR3 size: 15 residues. The CDR3 DNA is TGTGCCAGCAGCTTAGCCGGGACAGGGGCCTACGAGCAGTACTTC. Its protein product is CASSLAGTGAYEQYF.

The table lists this clonotype with a few counts. The rearrangement links TRBV9 to TRBJ2-7, with 8 bases identical to TRBD2. CDR3 size: 15 residues. The ends lost 3 bases at V and 4 bases at J; junction bases unmatched: 9. CDR1 and CDR2 (germline): SGDLS, YYNGEE. The CDR3 is CASSASGLAAYEQYF. CDR3 DNA: TGTGCCAGCAGCGCCTCCGGACTAGCCGCTTACGAGCAGTACTTC.

This chain joins TRBV18 and TRBJ1-1, with D possibly TRBD1 on 6 matching bases. The germline V gene has CDR1 KGHSH and CDR2 LQKENI. The CDR3 contains 12 residues. With 6 bases removed from V and 1 base from J, the gap between germline ends came to 6 bases. Written as DNA, the CDR3 is TGTGCCAGCTCGGACAGGAACACTGAAGCTTTCTTT. It translates to CASSDRNTEAFF.

This sequence joins TRBV2 and TRBJ2-3; the match to TRBD2 covers 7 bases. Unmatched junction bases numbered 9, after V lost 5 bases and J lost 4 bases. The CDR3 is made up of 15 amino acids. Germline V CDR1 and CDR2: SNHLY, FYNNEI. This CDR3 is CASSFGGGGADTQYF. DNA of the CDR3: TGTGCCAGCAGTTTTGGCGGGGGTGGGGCAGATACGCAGTATTTT.

This clonotype appeared many times. V usage is TRBV20-1 and J usage is TRBJ2-1, with no clear D. Trimming stripped 6 bases from V and 2 bases from J, with 17 bases between. Per germline, CDR1 DFQATT and CDR2 SNEGSKA (reference sequence). There are 15 residues in the CDR3. In DNA, the CDR3 is TGCAGTGCCAAATCGGGTAGATCGGCCTACAATGAGCAGTTCTTC. Its translation: CSAKSGRSAYNEQFF.

This clonotype was seen at least ten times. The V gene is TRBV9, the J gene TRBJ2-7; 8 positions match TRBD2. From germline, CDR1 is SGDLS and CDR2 YYNGEE. V was clipped by 3 bases and J by 6 bases; unmatched bases: 8. The CDR3 has 14 residues. CDR3 region: CASSAPGGAGEQYF. The CDR3 DNA reads as TGTGCCAGCAGCGCGCCGGGGGGGGCAGGCGAGCAGTACTTC.

The V and J genes are TRBV19 and TRBJ2-3; D is uncertain. Trimming stripped 3 bases from V and 4 bases from J, with 14 bases between. CDR1 LNHDA and CDR2 SQIVND come from the germline V gene (reference sequence). This CDR3 is 15 amino acids long. CDR3 region: CASSIPLEVADTQYF. The CDR3 coding sequence is TGTGCCAGTAGTATTCCGCTAGAGGTAGCAGATACGCAGTATTTT.